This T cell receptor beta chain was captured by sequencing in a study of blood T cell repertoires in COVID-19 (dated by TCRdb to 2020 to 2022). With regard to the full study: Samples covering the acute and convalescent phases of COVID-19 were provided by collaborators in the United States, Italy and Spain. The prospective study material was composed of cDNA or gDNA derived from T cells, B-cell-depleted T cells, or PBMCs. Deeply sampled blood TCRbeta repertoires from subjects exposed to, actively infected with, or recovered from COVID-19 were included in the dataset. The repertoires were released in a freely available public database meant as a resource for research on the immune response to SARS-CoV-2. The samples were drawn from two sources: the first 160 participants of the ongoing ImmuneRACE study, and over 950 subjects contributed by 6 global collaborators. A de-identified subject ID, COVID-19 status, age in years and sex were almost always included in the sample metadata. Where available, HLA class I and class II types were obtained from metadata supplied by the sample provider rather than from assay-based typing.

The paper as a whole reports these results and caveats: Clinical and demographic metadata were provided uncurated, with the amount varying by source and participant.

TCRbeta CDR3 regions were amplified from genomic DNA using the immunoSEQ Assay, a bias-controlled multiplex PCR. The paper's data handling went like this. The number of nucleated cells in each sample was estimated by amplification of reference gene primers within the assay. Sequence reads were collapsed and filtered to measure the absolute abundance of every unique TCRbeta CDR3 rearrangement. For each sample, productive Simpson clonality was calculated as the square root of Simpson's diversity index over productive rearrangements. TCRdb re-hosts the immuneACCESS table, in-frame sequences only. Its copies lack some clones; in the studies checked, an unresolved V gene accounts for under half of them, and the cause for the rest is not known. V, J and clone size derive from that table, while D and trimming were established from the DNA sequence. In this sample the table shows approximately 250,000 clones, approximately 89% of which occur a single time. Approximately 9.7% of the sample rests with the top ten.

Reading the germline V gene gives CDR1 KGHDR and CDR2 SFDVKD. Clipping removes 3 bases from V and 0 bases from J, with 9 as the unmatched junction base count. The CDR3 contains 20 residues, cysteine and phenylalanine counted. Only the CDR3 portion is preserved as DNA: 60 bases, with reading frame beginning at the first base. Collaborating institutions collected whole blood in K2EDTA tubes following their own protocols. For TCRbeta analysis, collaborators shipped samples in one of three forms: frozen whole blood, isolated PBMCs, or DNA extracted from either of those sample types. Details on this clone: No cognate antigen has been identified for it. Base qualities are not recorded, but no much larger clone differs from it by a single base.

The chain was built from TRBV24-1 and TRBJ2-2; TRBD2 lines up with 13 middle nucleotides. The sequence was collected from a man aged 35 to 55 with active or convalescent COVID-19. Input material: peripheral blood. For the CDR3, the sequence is CATSDPIGTSGAPNTGELFF. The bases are TGTGCCACCAGTGATCCTATAGGGACTAGCGGGGCCCCGAACACCGGGGAGCTGTTTTTT.